This T cell receptor (beta chain) was recovered during a study of metastatic and nonmetastatic thyroid tumors. Study overall: The authors compared repertoires across blood and tumor or nodule tissue from malignant and benign thyroid patients.

All patients were untreated before thyroid surgery. In the original analysis: Using the CDR3 differences seen across clinicopathological groups, the authors built a distant-metastasis classifier for papillary thyroid cancer, which was meant to discriminate distant-metastatic patients. Via MiXCR, TCRdb re-called the PCR reads. The V and J calls were determined by TCRdb, not by the authors. Found here are some 83,000 clones, 9.5% to 15% of them singletons; the top ten hold roughly 9.1%. CDR1 is SGHAT, CDR2 FQDESV, per germline (reference sequence). There are 16 residues in the CDR3. The germline V and J ends were trimmed by 4 bases and 5 bases, with 18 bases remaining between them. Many counts were recorded for this clone. Its antigen is currently unknown. Overall study findings and caveats: Significantly greater TCR beta diversity was reportedly found in malignant thyroid tumors than in benign nodules (in blood and tumor).

The rearrangement links TRBV11-1 to TRBJ2-1; D gene uncertain. The sequencing sample was made of tumor tissue. The receptor was derived from a female donor with papillary thyroid cancer or a benign thyroid nodule (not recorded which). Some clones in this sample may be carry-over from other donors' samples. The chain's CDR3 is CASSSYSRPGNNEQFF. In nucleotides, the CDR3 is TGTGCCAGCAGCTCCTATAGCCGACCTGGGAACAATGAGCAGTTCTTC. Looking up the rest from reference TRBV11-1 and TRBJ2-1 gives the full variable domain: EAEVAQSPRYKITEKSQAVAFWCDPISGHATLYWYRQILGQGPELLVQFQDESVVDDSQLPKDRFSAERLKGVDSTLKIQPAELGDSAMYLCASSSYSRPGNNEQFFGPGTRLTVL.